This T cell receptor beta chain was profiled in a study of blood T cell repertoires in COVID-19. This clone was detected only once. V was trimmed by 3 bases and J by 5 bases, leaving 13 bases between them. Germline V lookup: CDR1 MNHEY, CDR2 SMNVEV (reference sequence). The CDR3 is 14 residues long. The authors' processing: Estimated nucleated cell counts came from reference gene primer amplification. The protocol was immunoSEQ multiplex PCR, while the TCRdb copy is restricted to in-frame clones and leaves out a portion. The V and J calls and clone size are taken from that table; D and trimming were inferred from the DNA. This table holds 72,000 or so clones, roughly nine tenths found once.

The clonotype comes from an older woman with acute or convalescent COVID-19. Sequencing input: peripheral blood. The rearrangement joins TRBV27 to TRBJ2-5, with D maybe TRBD2 (7 bases). CDR3 DNA: TGTGCCAGCAGTTTCGGGGGGCCGGGGGAGACCCAGTACTTC. This encodes CASSFGGPGETQYF.